This section outlines one T cell receptor (beta chain) sequence together with its context. This entry is derived from a study of blood T cell repertoires in COVID-19. Study summary: Italy, Spain and the United States were the sources of the convalescent and acute COVID-19 samples. T cells, B-cell-depleted T cells, or PBMCs provided the cDNA or gDNA that served as material.

In the original analysis: Reference gene primers were amplified, and this amplification served to estimate nucleated cell counts. Clones were sequenced by immunoSEQ multiplex PCR, and TCRdb holds only the in-frame ones, with some missing. V and J calls and clone size come straight from that table; D and trimming were deduced from the DNA. Of roughly 100,000 clones in the sample, around 86% were seen once. Looked up from germline, CDR1 is MGHRA and CDR2 is YSYEKL. The CDR3 is 15 amino acids. V gave up 1 base and J gave up 5 bases, with 12 bases separating them. The rearrangement links TRBV4-1 to TRBJ1-5, with D perhaps TRBD1 (5 bases). Material for sequencing was peripheral blood. This TCR came from a man aged 45-65 years with acute or convalescent COVID-19. DNA for the CDR3: TGCGCCAGCAGCCAAGGCGGCGGGGGACATCAGCCCCAGCATTTT. Its protein is CASSQGGGGHQPQHF.